Listed below are T cell receptor beta chains from one sample, sequenced in a study of blood T cell repertoires in COVID-19. Profiling relied on immunoSEQ multiplex PCR, and the TCRdb table lists in-frame clones only, not all of them. Among 250,000 to 350,000 clones listed, roughly 80% were seen once. Input material: peripheral blood. These receptor sequences come from a human donor with COVID-19, enrolled during active disease. The donor label of this sample is uncertain. Both conserved end residues are part of each CDR3. The order of the fields is D gene, clone size, V gene, CDR3 length, J gene, CDR3 protein, CDR3 DNA. D genes are given only for firm matches. Expanded clones are given a class, and other clones once, few, many or no size at all.

.	.	TRBV20-1	11	TRBJ2-7	CSASLLDEQYF	TGCAGTGCTAGCCTCCTAGACGAGCAGTACTTC
TRBD2	.	TRBV6-2/TRBV6-3	14	TRBJ2-1	CASSYVAGGYEQFF	TGTGCCAGCAGTTACGTAGCGGGAGGTTATGAGCAGTTCTTC
.	.	TRBV9	17	TRBJ2-2	CASSNTLQGRRAGELFF	TGTGCCAGCAGCAATACACTTCAGGGACGGAGGGCCGGGGAGCTGTTTTTT
TRBD2	.	TRBV5-6	16	TRBJ2-1	CASSLWRERYYNEQFF	TGTGCCAGCAGCTTGTGGCGGGAGAGGTACTACAATGAGCAGTTCTTC
TRBD1	.	TRBV10-3	16	TRBJ2-5	CAISFRGQGAAETQYF	TGTGCCATCAGTTTTCGCGGACAGGGGGCCGCGGAGACCCAGTACTTC
TRBD1	once	TRBV3-1/TRBV3-2	16	TRBJ2-4	CASSASLDRVRDIQYF	TGTGCCAGCAGCGCCTCACTCGACAGGGTCAGGGACATTCAGTACTTC
TRBD2	.	TRBV7-9	13	TRBJ2-7	CASSWSSGGEQYF	TGTGCCAGCAGCTGGAGTAGCGGGGGCGAGCAGTACTTC
.	.	TRBV5-1	17	TRBJ1-1	CASSLDSGGSLNTEAFF	TGCGCCAGCAGCTTGGATTCAGGTGGAAGCTTGAACACTGAAGCTTTCTTT
TRBD2	.	TRBV6-6	22	TRBJ2-4	CASSPQVAGITSGIRAKNIQYF	TGTGCCAGCAGTCCCCAGGTTGCCGGTATCACAAGCGGGATCAGAGCCAAAAACATTCAGTACTTC
TRBD2	.	TRBV30	14	TRBJ2-3	CAWRGLAGLDTQYF	TGTGCCTGGAGAGGTCTAGCGGGTCTCGATACGCAGTATTTT
.	.	TRBV27	13	TRBJ1-6	CASSSGQYSPLHF	TGTGCCAGCAGTTCCGGACAGTACTCACCCCTCCACTTT
TRBD1	.	TRBV18	14	TRBJ2-5	CASSPQQGQETQYF	TGTGCCAGCTCACCACAACAGGGGCAAGAGACCCAGTACTTC
TRBD1	.	TRBV7-7	16	TRBJ1-5	CASSNRSGQSNQPQHF	TGTGCTAGCAGCAATCGGTCGGGACAGAGCAATCAGCCCCAGCATTTT
.	.	TRBV28	14	TRBJ2-7	CASSPPSGVYEQYF	TGTGCCAGCAGTCCCCCCTCGGGAGTCTACGAGCAGTACTTC
.	.	TRBV5-6	13	TRBJ1-6	CASSLGLNSPLHF	TGTGCCAGCAGCTTGGGGCTTAATTCACCCCTCCACTTT
TRBD1	once	TRBV29-1	12	TRBJ1-2	CSVQAGGHGYTF	TGCAGCGTTCAAGCAGGGGGTCATGGCTACACCTTC
TRBD2	once	TRBV5-1	16	TRBJ2-3	CASSLEGLAGTDTQYF	TGCGCCAGCAGCTTGGAGGGACTAGCGGGCACAGATACGCAGTATTTT
TRBD2	.	TRBV19	18	TRBJ2-1	CASSIDLWEGSSYNEQFF	TGTGCCAGTAGTATAGATCTGTGGGAGGGAAGCTCCTACAATGAGCAGTTCTTC
.	.	TRBV28	11	TRBJ1-1	CASAGSTEAFF	TGTGCCAGCGCGGGGAGCACTGAAGCTTTCTTT
.	.	TRBV5-6	15	TRBJ2-3	CASSPRVIRTDTQYF	TGTGCCAGCAGCCCCAGGGTCATACGCACAGATACGCAGTATTTT
TRBD1	.	TRBV30	14	TRBJ1-5	CAWSGGQGDQPQHF	TGTGCCTGGAGTGGGGGACAGGGCGATCAACCCCAGCATTTT
.	few	TRBV3-1/TRBV3-2	14	TRBJ1-1	CASSQELQKGEAFF	TGTGCCAGCAGTCAGGAGCTTCAAAAGGGGGAAGCTTTCTTT
.	.	TRBV27	14	TRBJ2-7	CASTPNEGPYEQYF	TGTGCCAGCACCCCAAATGAGGGCCCCTACGAGCAGTACTTC
TRBD1	.	TRBV5-1	15	TRBJ1-1	CASSPIRGTDTEAFF	TGCGCCAGCAGCCCGATCAGGGGGACGGACACTGAAGCTTTCTTT
.	.	TRBV12-5	12	TRBJ2-1	CASGLLYNEQFF	TGTGCTAGTGGTCTCCTCTACAATGAGCAGTTCTTC
.	.	TRBV7-8	15	TRBJ1-4	CASSLASGIVEKLFF	TGTGCCAGCAGCTTAGCCTCAGGGATCGTAGAAAAACTGTTTTTT
.	few	TRBV5-3	15	TRBJ2-7	CARSVGRESSYEQYF	TGTGCCAGAAGCGTTGGACGGGAAAGCTCCTACGAGCAGTACTTC